This is a list of T cell receptor beta chains from one sample in a study of T-cell reconstitution after alpha-beta-depleted transplantation in children. TCRdb passed the PCR reads through MiXCR, listing each CDR3 protein once. The sample holds approximately 93,000 distinct CDR3 sequences, approximately 8.4% seen once. Material: PBMCs from the stem cell graft donor, obtained from the stem cell graft. The receptor source for this set is a human donor who donated a stem cell graft to a child with congenital amegakaryocytic thrombocytopenia. Each CDR3 is given with its conserved first and last residue. D genes are given only for firm matches. The listing skips clone size in some rows; elsewhere it reads once, few, many or a size class.

j_call	clone_size	v_call	d_call	cdr3_nt	cdr3_aa
TRBJ1-2	many	TRBV20-1	TRBD1	TGCAGTGCTGGACCCCGGGACAGCTATGGCTACACCTTC	CSAGPRDSYGYTF
TRBJ2-7	.	TRBV18	.	TGTGCCAGCTCACCAGCCGCGGCCCCATCCTACGAGCAGTACTTC	CASSPAAAPSYEQYF
TRBJ2-3	many	TRBV12-3/TRBV12-4	.	TGTGCCAGCACCTCCAGGGCAGATACGCAGTATTTT	CASTSRADTQYF
TRBJ1-6	many	TRBV5-1	.	TGCGCCAGCAGAGGCCTGGATAATTCACCCCTCCACTTT	CASRGLDNSPLHF
TRBJ1-1	many	TRBV29-1	TRBD1	TGCAGCGTAGCAGGGGGCGCGGGCACTGAAGCTTTCTTT	CSVAGGAGTEAFF
TRBJ2-7	many	TRBV28	.	TGTGCCAGCAGCCGATTAGGCGGCGGACGGGAAAACGAGCAGTACTTC	CASSRLGGGRENEQYF
TRBJ2-5	many	TRBV6-1	TRBD1	TGTGCCAGCACACCGGGACAGTTAAAAGAGACCCAGTACTTC	CASTPGQLKETQYF
TRBJ2-5	many	TRBV18	.	TGTGCCAGCTCACCACCTGCACAGTCAGGGACCCAGTACTTC	CASSPPAQSGTQYF
TRBJ1-4	many	TRBV6-2/TRBV6-3	.	TGTGCCAGCTTATCCCAAGTCGCCACTAATGAAAAACTGTTTTTT	CASLSQVATNEKLFF
TRBJ2-1	many	TRBV7-7	.	TGTGCCAGCAGCTTAACGACTAGTAGTGTTGAGCAGTTCTTC	CASSLTTSSVEQFF
TRBJ1-2	.	TRBV3-1	TRBD1	TGTGCCAGCAGCCAAAACAGGGGCAGTAACTATGGCTACACCTTC	CASSQNRGSNYGYTF
TRBJ1-2	.	TRBV5-1	.	TGCGCCAGCAGCTTGGAATCGTCGGAAGACATCTATGGCTACACCTTC	CASSLESSEDIYGYTF
TRBJ2-1	many	TRBV29-1	.	TGCAGCGTTGCCTCCGAAACTAGGGGATTATACAATGAGCAGTTCTTC	CSVASETRGLYNEQFF
TRBJ2-5	many	TRBV4-1	.	TGCGCCAGCAGCCAAGATCTGGGCCAATTTCAGGGTGAGAGTCGAGAGACCCAGTACTTC	CASSQDLGQFQGESRETQYF
TRBJ2-3	medium-sized	TRBV5-1	TRBD1	TGCGCCAGCAGTTATCGACAGGGGGCAATAATAGATACGCAGTATTTT	CASSYRQGAIIDTQYF
TRBJ1-2	many	TRBV20-1	TRBD1	TGCAGTGCTAGAGCGCTTGGGACAGGGCTTTATGGCTACACCTTC	CSARALGTGLYGYTF
TRBJ2-5	many	TRBV7-2	.	TGTGCCAGCAGCTCGGTAGCCCTATTCCAAGAGACCCAGTACTTC	CASSSVALFQETQYF
TRBJ2-3	.	TRBV4-1	TRBD1	TGCGCCAGCAGCCAACTCCGGGACAGGGGTCCTGGCGGGAGTTCCACAGATACGCAGTATTTT	CASSQLRDRGPGGSSTDTQYF
TRBJ2-7	many	TRBV4-1	TRBD1	TGCGCCAGCAGCCAAGATAGGATGGACAGGATAGGTGCCTACGAGCAGTACTTC	CASSQDRMDRIGAYEQYF
TRBJ1-1	many	TRBV6-4	.	TGTGCCAGCAGTGAGGGGGAACAGGGAGGCGCTGAAGCTTTCTTT	CASSEGEQGGAEAFF
TRBJ2-3	many	TRBV5-1	.	TGCGCCAGCAGCGCCGACAGGTTTGGTAAAGATACGCAGTATTTT	CASSADRFGKDTQYF
TRBJ2-7	many	TRBV4-3	.	TGCGCCAGCAGCCAAGATAGGATGGGCCTGTCGGACGAGCAGTACTTC	CASSQDRMGLSDEQYF
TRBJ1-1	many	TRBV5-1	TRBD1	TGCGCCAGCAGCTCCGGGACAGGAACTGAAGCTTTCTTT	CASSSGTGTEAFF
TRBJ2-1	many	TRBV7-2	TRBD1	TGTGCCAGCAGCTTCGACAGGGCCTCCGTGGATGAGCAGTTCTTC	CASSFDRASVDEQFF
TRBJ2-1	many	TRBV7-9	.	TGTGCCAGCAGCCTCCTATTGCAGCAGTTCTTC	CASSLLLQQFF
TRBJ2-4	many	TRBV28	.	TGTGCCAGCAGCTCCCCAGGACTACCTGAAGGAAACATTCAGTACTTC	CASSSPGLPEGNIQYF
TRBJ1-4	.	TRBV18	TRBD1	TGTGCCAGCTCACCAGCGACAGGGCCTAATGAAAAACTGTTTTTT	CASSPATGPNEKLFF
TRBJ2-5	.	TRBV5-1	.	TGCGCCAGCAGCTTACAGGTAGAGGAAGAGACCCAGTACTTC	CASSLQVEEETQYF